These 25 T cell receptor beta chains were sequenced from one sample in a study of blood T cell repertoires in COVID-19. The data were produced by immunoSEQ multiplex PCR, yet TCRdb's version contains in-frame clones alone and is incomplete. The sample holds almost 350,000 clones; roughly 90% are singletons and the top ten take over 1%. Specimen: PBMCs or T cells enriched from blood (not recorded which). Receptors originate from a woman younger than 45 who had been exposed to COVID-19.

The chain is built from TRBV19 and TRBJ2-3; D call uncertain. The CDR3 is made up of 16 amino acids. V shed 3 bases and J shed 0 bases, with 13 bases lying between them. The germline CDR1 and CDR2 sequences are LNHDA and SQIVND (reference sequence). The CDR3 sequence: CASSISKTSSTDTQYF. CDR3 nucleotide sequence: TGTGCCAGTAGTATCTCGAAGACTTCTAGCACAGATACGCAGTATTTT.

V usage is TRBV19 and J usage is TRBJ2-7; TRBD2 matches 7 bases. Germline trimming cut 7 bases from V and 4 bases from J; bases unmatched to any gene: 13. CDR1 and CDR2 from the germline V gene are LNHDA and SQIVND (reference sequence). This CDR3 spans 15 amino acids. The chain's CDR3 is CASNNGGAGGYEQYF. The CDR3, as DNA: TGTGCCAGTAATAACGGAGGGGCCGGGGGGTACGAGCAGTACTTC.

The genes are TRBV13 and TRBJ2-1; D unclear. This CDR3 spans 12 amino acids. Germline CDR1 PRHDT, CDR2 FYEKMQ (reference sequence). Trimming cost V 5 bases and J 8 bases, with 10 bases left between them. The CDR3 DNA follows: TGTGCCAGCAGCCTTACCTCGGATGAGCAGTTCTTC. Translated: CASSLTSDEQFF.

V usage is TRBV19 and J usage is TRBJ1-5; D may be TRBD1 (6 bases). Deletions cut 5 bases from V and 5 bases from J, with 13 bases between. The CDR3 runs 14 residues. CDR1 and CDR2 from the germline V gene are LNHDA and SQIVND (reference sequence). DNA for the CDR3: TGTGCCAGTAGTCCCGCAGGGGAGTATCAGCCCCAGCATTTT. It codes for CASSPAGEYQPQHF. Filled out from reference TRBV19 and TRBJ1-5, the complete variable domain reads DGGITQSPKYLFRKEGQNVTLSCEQNLNHDAMYWYRQDPGQGLRLIYYSQIVNDFQKGDIAEGYSVSREKKESFPLTVTSAQKNPTAFYLCASSPAGEYQPQHFGDGTRLSIL.

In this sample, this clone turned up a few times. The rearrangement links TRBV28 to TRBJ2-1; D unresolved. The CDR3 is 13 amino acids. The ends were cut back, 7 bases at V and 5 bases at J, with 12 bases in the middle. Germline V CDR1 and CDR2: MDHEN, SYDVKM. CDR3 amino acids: CASNVLHNNEQFF. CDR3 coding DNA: TGTGCCAGCAATGTTCTCCACAACAATGAGCAGTTCTTC.

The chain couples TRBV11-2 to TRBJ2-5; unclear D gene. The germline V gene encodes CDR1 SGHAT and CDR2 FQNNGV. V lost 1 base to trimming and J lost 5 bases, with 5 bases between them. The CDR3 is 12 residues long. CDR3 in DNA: TGTGCCAGCAGCTTAGGTGCGGAGACCCAGTACTTC. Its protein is CASSLGAETQYF.

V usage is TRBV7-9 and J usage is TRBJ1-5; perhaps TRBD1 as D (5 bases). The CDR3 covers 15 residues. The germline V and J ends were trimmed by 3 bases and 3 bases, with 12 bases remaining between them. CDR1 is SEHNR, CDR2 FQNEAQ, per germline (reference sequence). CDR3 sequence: CASSFDSLPNQPQHF. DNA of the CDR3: TGTGCCAGCAGCTTCGACAGTTTACCCAATCAGCCCCAGCATTTT.

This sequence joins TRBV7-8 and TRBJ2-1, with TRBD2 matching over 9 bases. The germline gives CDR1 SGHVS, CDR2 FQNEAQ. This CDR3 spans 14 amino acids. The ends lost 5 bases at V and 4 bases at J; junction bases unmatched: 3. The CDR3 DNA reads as TGTGCCAGCAGCCTTACTAGCGGGTACAATGAGCAGTTCTTC. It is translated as CASSLTSGYNEQFF.

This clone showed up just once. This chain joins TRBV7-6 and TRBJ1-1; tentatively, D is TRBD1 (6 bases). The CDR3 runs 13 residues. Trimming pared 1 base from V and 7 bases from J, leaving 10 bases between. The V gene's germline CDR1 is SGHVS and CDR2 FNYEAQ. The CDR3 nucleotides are TGTGCCAGCAGCTTAGGGACAGCGAGTGAAGCTTTCTTT. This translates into CASSLGTASEAFF.

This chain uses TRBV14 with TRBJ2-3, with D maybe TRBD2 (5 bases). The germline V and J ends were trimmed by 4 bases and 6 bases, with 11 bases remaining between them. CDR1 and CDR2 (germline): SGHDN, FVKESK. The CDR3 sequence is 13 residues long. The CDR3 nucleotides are TGTGCCAGCAGCCCTGGAGCGGTGGATACGCAGTATTTT. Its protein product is CASSPGAVDTQYF.

CDR3 sequence: CASSQIGGAFYNEQFF. The CDR3 nucleotides are TGTGCCAGCAGCCAGATAGGGGGCGCTTTTTACAATGAGCAGTTCTTC. This sequence joins TRBV4-2 and TRBJ2-1; 7 bases line up with TRBD1. Trimming took 3 bases from V and 4 from J; bases not matched to a gene: 9. The CDR3 runs 16 residues. Germline V gives CDR1 LGHNA, CDR2 YNFKEQ.

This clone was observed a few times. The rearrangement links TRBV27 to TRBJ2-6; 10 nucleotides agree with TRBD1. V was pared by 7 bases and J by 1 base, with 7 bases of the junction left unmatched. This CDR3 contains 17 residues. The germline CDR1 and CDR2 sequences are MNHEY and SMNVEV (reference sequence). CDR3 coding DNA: TGTGCCAGCAATGAGCGGACAGGGGGGTCTGGGGCCAACGTCCTGACTTTC. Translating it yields CASNERTGGSGANVLTF.

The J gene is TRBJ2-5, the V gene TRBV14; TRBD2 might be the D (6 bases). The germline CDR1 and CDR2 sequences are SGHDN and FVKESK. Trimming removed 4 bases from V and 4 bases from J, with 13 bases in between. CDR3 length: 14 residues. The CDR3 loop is CASSPLGGGETQYF. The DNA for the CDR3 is TGTGCCAGCAGCCCCCTGGGGGGTGGAGAGACCCAGTACTTC.

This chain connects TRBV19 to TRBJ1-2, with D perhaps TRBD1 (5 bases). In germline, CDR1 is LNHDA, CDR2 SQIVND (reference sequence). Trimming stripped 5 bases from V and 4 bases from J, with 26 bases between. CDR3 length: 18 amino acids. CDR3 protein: CASSPPSWTPDYFYGYTF. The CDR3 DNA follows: TGTGCCAGTAGTCCCCCAAGCTGGACACCTGATTATTTCTATGGCTACACCTTC.

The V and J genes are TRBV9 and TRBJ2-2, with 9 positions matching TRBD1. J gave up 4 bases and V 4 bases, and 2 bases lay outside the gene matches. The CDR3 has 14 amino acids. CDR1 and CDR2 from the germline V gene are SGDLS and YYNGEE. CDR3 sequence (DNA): TGTGCCAGCAGCCTGACAGGGGGCACCGGGGAGCTGTTTTTT. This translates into CASSLTGGTGELFF.

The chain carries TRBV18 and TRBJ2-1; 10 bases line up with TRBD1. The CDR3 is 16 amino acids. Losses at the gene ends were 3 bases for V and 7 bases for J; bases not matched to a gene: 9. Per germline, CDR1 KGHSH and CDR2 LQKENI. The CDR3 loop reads CASSPRDRGLRNEQFF. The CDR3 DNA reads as TGTGCCAGCTCACCGAGGGACAGGGGTTTGAGAAATGAGCAGTTCTTC.

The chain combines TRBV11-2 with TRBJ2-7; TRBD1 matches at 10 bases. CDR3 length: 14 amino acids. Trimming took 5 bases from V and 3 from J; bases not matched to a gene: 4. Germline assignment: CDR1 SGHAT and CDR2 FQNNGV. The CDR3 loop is CASSAGQGGYEQYF. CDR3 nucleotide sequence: TGTGCCAGCAGCGCCGGACAGGGGGGCTACGAGCAGTACTTC. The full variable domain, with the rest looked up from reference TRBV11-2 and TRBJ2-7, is EAGVAQSPRYKIIEKRQSVAFWCNPISGHATLYWYQQILGQGPKLLIQFQNNGVVDDSQLPKDRFSAERLKGVDSTLKIQPAKLEDSAVYLCASSAGQGGYEQYFGPGTRLTVT.

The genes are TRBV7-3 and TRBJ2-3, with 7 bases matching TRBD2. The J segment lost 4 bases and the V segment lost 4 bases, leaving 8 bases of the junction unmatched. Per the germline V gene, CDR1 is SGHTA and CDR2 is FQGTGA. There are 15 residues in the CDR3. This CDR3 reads CASSSGGGSADTQYF. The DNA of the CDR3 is TGTGCCAGCAGCTCGGGGGGTGGTAGCGCAGATACGCAGTATTTT. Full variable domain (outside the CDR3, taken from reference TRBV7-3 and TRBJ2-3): GAGVSQTPSNKVTEKGKYVELRCDPISGHTALYWYRQSLGQGPEFLIYFQGTGAADDSGLPNDRFFAVRPEGSVSTLKIQRTERGDSAVYLCASSSGGGSADTQYFGPGTRLTVL.

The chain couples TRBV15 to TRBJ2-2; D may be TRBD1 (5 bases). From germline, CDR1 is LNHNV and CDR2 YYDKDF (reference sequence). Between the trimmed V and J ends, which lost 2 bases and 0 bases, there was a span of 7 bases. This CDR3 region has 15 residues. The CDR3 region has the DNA TGTGCCACCAGCAGACAGGGTCCGAACACCGGGGAGCTGTTTTTT. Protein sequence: CATSRQGPNTGELFF.

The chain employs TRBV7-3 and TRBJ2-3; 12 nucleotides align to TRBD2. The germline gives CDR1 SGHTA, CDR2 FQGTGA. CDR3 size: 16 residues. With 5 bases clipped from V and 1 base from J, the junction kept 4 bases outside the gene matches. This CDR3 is CASSPRLAGGTDTQYF. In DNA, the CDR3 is TGTGCCAGCAGCCCACGACTAGCGGGAGGCACAGATACGCAGTATTTT.

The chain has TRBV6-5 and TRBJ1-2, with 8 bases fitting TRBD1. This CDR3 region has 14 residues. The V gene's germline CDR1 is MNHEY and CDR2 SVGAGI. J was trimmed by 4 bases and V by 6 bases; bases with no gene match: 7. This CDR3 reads CASRPGGSGYGYTF. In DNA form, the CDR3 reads TGTGCCAGCAGACCAGGGGGCTCAGGCTATGGCTACACCTTC.

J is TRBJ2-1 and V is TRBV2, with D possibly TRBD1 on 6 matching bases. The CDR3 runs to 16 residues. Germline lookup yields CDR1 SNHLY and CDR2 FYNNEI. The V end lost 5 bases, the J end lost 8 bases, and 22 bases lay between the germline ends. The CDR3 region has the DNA TGTGCCAGCAGTTGGGGCCCTGACAGGCCGAGGGATGAGCAGTTCTTC. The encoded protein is CASSWGPDRPRDEQFF.

The CDR3 DNA is TGCGCCAGCAGCTTGGAGACAGCTCATAATTCACCCCTCCACTTT. Translation gives CASSLETAHNSPLHF. This rearrangement joins TRBV5-1 to TRBJ1-6; D may be TRBD1 (5 bases). Germline loops: CDR1 SGHRS, CDR2 YFSETQ. Trimming left V 0 bases short and J 5 bases short, with 9 bases between. The CDR3 consists of 15 residues.

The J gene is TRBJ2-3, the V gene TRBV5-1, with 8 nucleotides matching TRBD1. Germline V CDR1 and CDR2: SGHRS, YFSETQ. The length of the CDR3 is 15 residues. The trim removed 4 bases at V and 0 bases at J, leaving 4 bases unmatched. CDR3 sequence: CASSIRDRSTDTQYF. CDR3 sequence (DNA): TGCGCCAGCAGCATCCGGGACAGGAGCACAGATACGCAGTATTTT. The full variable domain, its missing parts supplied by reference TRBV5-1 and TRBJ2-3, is KAGVTQTPRYLIKTRGQQVTLSCSPISGHRSVSWYQQTPGQGLQFLFEYFSETQRNKGNFPGRFSGRQFSNSRSEMNVSTLELGDSALYLCASSIRDRSTDTQYFGPGTRLTVL.

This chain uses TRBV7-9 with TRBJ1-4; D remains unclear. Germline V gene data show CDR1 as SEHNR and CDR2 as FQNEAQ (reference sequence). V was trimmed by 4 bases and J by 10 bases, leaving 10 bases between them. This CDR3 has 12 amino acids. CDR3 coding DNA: TGTGCCAGCAGCTCAGCCAGAGGAAAACTGTTTTTT. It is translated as CASSSARGKLFF.